This T cell receptor (beta chain) was sequenced in a study of identical twins. CDR3 size: 15 residues. Germline V CDR1 and CDR2: SGHRS, YFSETQ. V lost 0 bases to trimming and J lost 2 bases, with 9 bases between them. MiXCR was run by TCRdb on the 5' RACE reads, yielding one entry per CDR3 protein. Found here are about 790,000 distinct CDR3 sequences, over 15% of them singletons; the top ten hold around 13%. Another study also made use of these data, one on T cells expressing NK-cell markers. As reported in that work: One of eight sequenced donors was HCMV-seronegative; the other seven were seropositive. Whether the expanded NKG2C+ T cell clones recognized HCMV remained unclear.

The specimen was PBMCs. The receptor was isolated from a woman younger than 30 in good health. V gene TRBV5-1 combines with J gene TRBJ2-1; TRBD2 might be the D (5 bases). The CDR3 DNA sequence: TGCGCCAGCAGCTTGGCCGGGGAGCCCTACAATGAGCAGTTCTTC. Its protein is CASSLAGEPYNEQFF.